These 7 T cell receptor beta chains were all obtained from the same sample, sequenced in a study of blood T cell repertoires in COVID-19. The assay was immunoSEQ multiplex PCR, and TCRdb's table has in-frame clones only and misses some. The sample has 95,000 to 150,000 clones, around 87% seen once; the top ten hold around 30%. What was sequenced was peripheral blood. Receptors originate from a man between 65 and 80 years old with active or convalescent COVID-19.

The chain employs TRBV2 and TRBJ2-6, with 7 bases fitting TRBD1. V lost 6 bases and J lost 4; bases outside the gene matches: 9. This CDR3 is built from 16 residues. Germline V lookup: CDR1 SNHLY, CDR2 FYNNEI. CDR3 DNA sequence: TGTGCCAGCAGGAGGTCGAGGGGGCTCGGGGCCAACGTCCTGACTTTC. Amino acids: CASRRSRGLGANVLTF.

The CDR3 DNA reads TGTGCCAGCCAACAGGGCTCTCGTTACGAGCAGTACTTC. Translation: CASQQGSRYEQYF. This chain uses TRBV28 with TRBJ2-7; tentatively, D is TRBD1 (6 bases). With 8 bases removed from V and 4 bases from J, the gap between germline ends came to 15 bases. The CDR3 extends over 13 amino acids. Germline-derived CDR1 and CDR2 are MDHEN and SYDVKM.

This clone was counted once. V usage is TRBV5-6 and J usage is TRBJ1-5; D is unresolved. CDR1 and CDR2 from the germline V gene are SGHDT and YYEEEE. This CDR3 comprises 14 residues. V was shortened by 3 bases and J by 2 bases, with 9 bases between the two germline ends. As DNA, the CDR3 is TGTGCCAGCAGCTCCGGGGTTGGCAATCAGCCCCAGCATTTT. Protein: CASSSGVGNQPQHF.

The rearrangement uses TRBV11-2 and TRBJ1-3; D is perhaps TRBD1 (5 bases). CDR3 size: 16 residues. The ends were cut back, 8 bases at V and 1 base at J, with 18 bases in the middle. Germline V gene lookup returns CDR1 SGHAT and CDR2 FQNNGV. The CDR3 sequence is CASGAYQQASGNTIYF. DNA for the CDR3: TGTGCCAGCGGAGCTTATCAACAGGCTTCTGGAAACACCATATATTTT.

This clone was counted once. The CDR3 loop is CASSPRTTSGSYEQYF. CDR3 sequence (DNA): TGTGCCAGCTCACCCCGAACGACTAGCGGGAGCTACGAGCAGTACTTC. V is TRBV18 and J is TRBJ2-7; 12 bases fit TRBD2. This CDR3 has 16 residues. CDR1 is KGHSH and CDR2 is LQKENI in the germline V gene. V lost 3 bases, J lost 3 bases, and 6 bases stayed unmatched.

This chain joins TRBV28 and TRBJ2-7, with unresolved D. The V end lost 3 bases, the J end lost 4 bases, and 4 bases lay between the germline ends. The CDR3 contains 11 residues. In germline, CDR1 is MDHEN, CDR2 SYDVKM. The CDR3 DNA is TGTGCCAGCAGTTTTATGTACGAGCAGTACTTC. It is translated as CASSFMYEQYF.

The V call is TRBV15, the J call TRBJ2-5; the match to TRBD2 covers 9 bases. CDR3 size: 13 residues. V trimming: 3 bases; J trimming: 7 bases; junction bases outside the gene matches: 3. The germline CDR1 and CDR2 sequences are LNHNV and YYDKDF (reference sequence). CDR3 loop: CATSREREVTQYF. The CDR3, as DNA: TGTGCCACCAGCAGGGAGCGGGAGGTGACCCAGTACTTC.